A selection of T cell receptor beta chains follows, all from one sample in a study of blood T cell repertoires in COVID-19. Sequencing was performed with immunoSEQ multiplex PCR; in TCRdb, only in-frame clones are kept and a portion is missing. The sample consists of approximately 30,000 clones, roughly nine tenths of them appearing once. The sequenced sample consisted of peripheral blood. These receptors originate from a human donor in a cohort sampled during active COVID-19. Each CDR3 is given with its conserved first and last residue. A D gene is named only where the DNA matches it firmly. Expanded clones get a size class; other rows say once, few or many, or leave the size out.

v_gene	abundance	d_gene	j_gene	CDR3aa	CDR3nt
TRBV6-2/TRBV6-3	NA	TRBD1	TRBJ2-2	CASSYRGQGPGELFF	TGTGCCAGCAGTTACAGGGGACAGGGCCCCGGGGAGCTGTTTTTT
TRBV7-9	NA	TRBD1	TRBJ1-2	CASPSGQGYGYTF	TGTGCCAGCCCCTCGGGACAGGGGTATGGCTACACCTTC
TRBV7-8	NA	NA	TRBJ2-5	CASSLASARKTQYF	TGTGCCAGCAGCTTAGCTAGCGCCAGGAAGACCCAGTACTTC
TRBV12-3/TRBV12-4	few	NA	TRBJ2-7	CASRAQGFEQYF	TGTGCCAGCAGAGCACAGGGTTTCGAGCAGTACTTC
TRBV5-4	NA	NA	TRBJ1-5	CASSLDAGAGPQHF	TGTGCCAGCAGCTTGGATGCGGGCGCGGGGCCCCAGCATTTT
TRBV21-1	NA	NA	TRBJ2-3	CASSKRTSGRPLSTDTQYF	TGTGCCAGCAGCAAACGCACTAGCGGGAGACCGCTAAGCACAGATACGCAGTATTTT
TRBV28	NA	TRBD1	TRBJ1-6	CASNKQGAKSPLHF	TGTGCCAGCAACAAACAGGGGGCGAAATCACCCCTCCACTTT
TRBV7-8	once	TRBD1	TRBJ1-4	CASSPSEGQGLTNEKLFF	TGTGCCAGCAGCCCGTCGGAGGGACAGGGCCTAACTAATGAAAAACTGTTTTTT
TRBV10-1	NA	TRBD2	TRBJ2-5	CASSGTSGSEETQYF	TGCGCCAGCAGTGGTACTAGCGGGAGTGAAGAGACCCAGTACTTC
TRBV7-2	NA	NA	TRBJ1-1	CASSLDGMGNTEAFF	TGTGCCAGCAGCTTAGACGGGATGGGTAACACTGAAGCTTTCTTT
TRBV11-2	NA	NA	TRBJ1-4	CASSLGTTSTNEKLFF	TGTGCCAGCAGCTTAGGAACAACCTCAACTAATGAAAAACTGTTTTTT
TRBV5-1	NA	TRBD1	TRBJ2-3	CASSPGQGEEGDTQYF	TGCGCCAGCAGCCCGGGACAGGGGGAAGAAGGAGATACGCAGTATTTT
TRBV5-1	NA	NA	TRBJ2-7	CASSLGRSPNEQYF	TGCGCCAGCAGCTTGGGGAGGAGTCCAAACGAGCAGTACTTC
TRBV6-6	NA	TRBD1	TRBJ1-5	CATQGQQNQPQHF	TGTGCCACCCAGGGACAGCAAAATCAGCCCCAGCATTTT
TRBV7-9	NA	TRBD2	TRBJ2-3	CASSFPGTRDTDTQYF	TGTGCCAGCAGCTTCCCCGGGACTAGGGACACAGATACGCAGTATTTT
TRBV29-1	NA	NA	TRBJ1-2	CSVSVGQKSNYGYTF	TGCAGCGTTTCAGTGGGGCAGAAATCCAACTATGGCTACACCTTC
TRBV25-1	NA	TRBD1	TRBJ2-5	CASSESGQGVKETQYF	TGTGCCAGCAGTGAGTCGGGACAGGGTGTAAAAGAGACCCAGTACTTC
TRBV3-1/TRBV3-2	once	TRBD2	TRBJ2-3	CASSHRSGSSDTQYF	TGTGCCAGCAGCCATCGGAGCGGGAGTTCAGATACGCAGTATTTT
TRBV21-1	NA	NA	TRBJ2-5	CASSKQPDRVKETQYF	TGTGCCAGCAGCAAACAACCGGACAGGGTAAAAGAGACCCAGTACTTC
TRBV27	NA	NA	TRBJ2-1	CASRPTADYNEQFF	TGTGCCAGCAGACCAACCGCGGATTACAATGAGCAGTTCTTC
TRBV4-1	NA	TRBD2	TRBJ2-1	CASSQNLAGGSYNEQFF	TGCGCCAGCAGCCAAAATTTAGCGGGCGGCTCCTACAATGAGCAGTTCTTC
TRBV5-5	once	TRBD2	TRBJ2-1	CASSLAASGTNNEQFF	TGTGCCAGCAGCTTAGCGGCTAGCGGGACAAACAATGAGCAGTTCTTC
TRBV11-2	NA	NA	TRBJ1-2	CASSLGQNYGYTF	TGTGCCAGCAGCTTAGGGCAGAACTATGGCTACACCTTC
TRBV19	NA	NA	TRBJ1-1	CASSVSGGPRAEAFF	TGTGCCAGTAGTGTCTCAGGAGGACCCCGGGCTGAAGCTTTCTTT
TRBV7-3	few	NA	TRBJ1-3	CASSLGEGDTIYF	TGTGCCAGCAGCCTCGGGGAAGGAGACACCATATATTTT